The entry below describes one T cell receptor beta chain. This sample stems from a study of blood T cell repertoires in COVID-19. Study-wide background: The cDNA or gDNA used as material had been derived from T cells, B-cell-depleted T cells, or PBMCs.

In the study's own analysis: By means of reference gene primer amplification, nucleated cell counts were estimated. Clones were sequenced by immunoSEQ multiplex PCR, and TCRdb holds only the in-frame ones, with some missing. V, J and clone size are those of that table, while D and trimming were read from the DNA. The table has 200,000 to 250,000 clones, roughly 84% seen once. V trimming: 5 bases; J trimming: 5 bases; junction bases outside the gene matches: 6. The CDR3 covers 13 residues. Germline CDR1 reads PRHDT; CDR2 reads FYEKMQ (reference sequence). The source of this sequence is a woman older than 75 with acute or convalescent COVID-19. The gene calls are TRBV13 and TRBJ2-7; 7 bases fit TRBD1. Sequenced material: peripheral blood. CDR3 sequence: CASSTRQGHEQYF. CDR3 in DNA: TGTGCCAGCAGCACCAGACAGGGCCACGAGCAGTACTTC.